The clone carrying this T cell receptor beta chain appeared many times. Its antigen is undetermined. CDR1 and CDR2 (germline): DFQATT, SNEGSKA (reference sequence). This CDR3 comprises 15 residues. Trimming removed 3 bases at V and 6 bases at J, with 20 bases between. These data come from a study of T-cell reconstitution after alpha-beta-depleted transplantation in children. General observations from the study: Reportedly, roughly two months post-transplant, alpha-beta T cells arose from several hundred expanded graft clones. Some patients' high day-60 TCRbeta diversity was traced to surviving recipient T cells and thymic progenitors. T-cell counts and diversity were attributed mostly to newly produced T cells one year after transplant.

The library targeted TCRbeta and was prepared with unique molecular identifiers. Using its own MiXCR run on the PCR reads, TCRdb lists one record per CDR3 protein. The sample contains some 150,000 distinct CDR3 sequences, around 9% of which appear only once. Sequenced material: PBMCs, mostly from graft donor cells, taken 180 days after TCRalphabeta/CD19-depleted stem cell transplant. The chain is built from TRBV20-1 and TRBJ2-5; tentatively, D is TRBD1 (5 bases). The receptor was isolated from a female patient between 2 and 15 years old who had a stem cell transplant for congenital amegakaryocytic thrombocytopenia, so the T cells may come from the graft donor. The chain's CDR3 is CSASIRPDSPKTQYF. CDR3 coding DNA: TGCAGTGCTAGTATCCGACCTGACAGCCCCAAGACCCAGTACTTC.